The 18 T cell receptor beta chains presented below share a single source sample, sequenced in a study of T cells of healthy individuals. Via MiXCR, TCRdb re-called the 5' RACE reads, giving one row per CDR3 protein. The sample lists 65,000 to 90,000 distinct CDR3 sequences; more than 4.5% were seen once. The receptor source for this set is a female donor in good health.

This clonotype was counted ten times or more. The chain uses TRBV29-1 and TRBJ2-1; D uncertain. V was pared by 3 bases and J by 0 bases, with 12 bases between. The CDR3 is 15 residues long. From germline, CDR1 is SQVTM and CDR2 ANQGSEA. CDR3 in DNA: TGCAGCGTTGAGCCACATGGGTCCTCCTACAATGAGCAGTTCTTC. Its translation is CSVEPHGSSYNEQFF.

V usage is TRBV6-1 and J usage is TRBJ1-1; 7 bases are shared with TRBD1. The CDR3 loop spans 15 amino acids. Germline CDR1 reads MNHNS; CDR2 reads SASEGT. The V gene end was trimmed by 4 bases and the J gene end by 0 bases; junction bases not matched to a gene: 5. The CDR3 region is CASSGRQGLNTEAFF. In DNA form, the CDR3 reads TGTGCCAGCAGTGGCAGACAGGGATTGAACACTGAAGCTTTCTTT.

The chain's CDR3 is CASRGGIQETQYF. DNA of the CDR3: TGCGCCAGCAGAGGAGGAATCCAAGAGACCCAGTACTTC. The chain couples TRBV5-1 to TRBJ2-5; maybe TRBD2 (5 bases). The CDR3 totals 13 residues. V lost 5 bases, J lost 1 base, and 9 bases lay in between. The germline V gene encodes CDR1 SGHRS and CDR2 YFSETQ.

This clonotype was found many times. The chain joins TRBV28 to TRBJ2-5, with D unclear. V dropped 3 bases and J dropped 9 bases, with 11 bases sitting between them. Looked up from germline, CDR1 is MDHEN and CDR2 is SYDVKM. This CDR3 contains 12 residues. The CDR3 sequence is CASSFRQLAQYF. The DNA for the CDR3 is TGTGCCAGCAGTTTTCGGCAGTTGGCCCAGTACTTC.

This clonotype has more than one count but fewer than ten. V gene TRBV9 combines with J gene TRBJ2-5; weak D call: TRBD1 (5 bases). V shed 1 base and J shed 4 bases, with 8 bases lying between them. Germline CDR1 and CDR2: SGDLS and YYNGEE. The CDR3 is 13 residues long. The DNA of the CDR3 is TGTGCCAGCAGCGTACCCAGGGCAGAGACCCAGTACTTC. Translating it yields CASSVPRAETQYF.

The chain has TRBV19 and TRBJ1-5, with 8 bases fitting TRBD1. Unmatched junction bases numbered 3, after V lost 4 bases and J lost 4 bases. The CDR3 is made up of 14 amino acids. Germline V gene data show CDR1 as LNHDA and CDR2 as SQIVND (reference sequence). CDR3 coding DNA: TGTGCCAGTAGTAGTACAGGGGGTAATCAGCCCCAGCATTTT. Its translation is CASSSTGGNQPQHF.

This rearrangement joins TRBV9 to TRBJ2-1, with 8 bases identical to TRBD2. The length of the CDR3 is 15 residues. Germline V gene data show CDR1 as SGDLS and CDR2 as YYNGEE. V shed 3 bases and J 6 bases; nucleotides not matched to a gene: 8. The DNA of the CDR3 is TGTGCCAGCAGCGAGGCCAGCGGGAGTCTCAATGAGCAGTTCTTC. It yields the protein CASSEASGSLNEQFF. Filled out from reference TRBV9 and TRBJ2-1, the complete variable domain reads DSGVTQTPKHLITATGQRVTLRCSPRSGDLSVYWYQQSLDQGLQFLIQYYNGEERAKGNILERFSAQQFPDLHSELNLSSLELGDSALYFCASSEASGSLNEQFFGPGTRLTVL.

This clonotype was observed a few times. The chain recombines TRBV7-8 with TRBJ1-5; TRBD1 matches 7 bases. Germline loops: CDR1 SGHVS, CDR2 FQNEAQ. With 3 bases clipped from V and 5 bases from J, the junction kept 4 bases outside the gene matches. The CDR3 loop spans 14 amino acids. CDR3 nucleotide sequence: TGTGCCAGCAGCTTCCGGGACAGCTATCAGCCCCAGCATTTT. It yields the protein CASSFRDSYQPQHF.

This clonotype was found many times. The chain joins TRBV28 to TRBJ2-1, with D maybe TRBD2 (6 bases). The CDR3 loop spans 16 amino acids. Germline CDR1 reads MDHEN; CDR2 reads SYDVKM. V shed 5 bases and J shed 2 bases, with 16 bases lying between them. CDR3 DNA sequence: TGTGCCAGCAGTACCCTCCGGGACTTGACCTACAATGAGCAGTTCTTC. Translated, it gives CASSTLRDLTYNEQFF. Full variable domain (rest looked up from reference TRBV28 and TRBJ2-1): DVKVTQSSRYLVKRTGEKVFLECVQDMDHENMFWYRQDPGLGLRLIYFSYDVKMKEKGDIPEGYSVSREKKERFSLILESASTNQTSMYLCASSTLRDLTYNEQFFGPGTRLTVL.

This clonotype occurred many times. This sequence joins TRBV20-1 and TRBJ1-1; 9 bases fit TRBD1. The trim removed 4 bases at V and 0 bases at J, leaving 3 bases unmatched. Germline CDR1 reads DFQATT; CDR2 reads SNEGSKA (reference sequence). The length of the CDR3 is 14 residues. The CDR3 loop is CSAKGQGLNTEAFF. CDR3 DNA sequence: TGCAGTGCTAAGGGACAGGGCTTGAACACTGAAGCTTTCTTT.

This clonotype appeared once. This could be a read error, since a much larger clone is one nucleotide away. For the CDR3, the DNA is TGCAGTGCTAGCCTCCCAGGGCATGGAAACACCATATATTTT. It is translated as CSASLPGHGNTIYF. This chain uses TRBV20-1 with TRBJ1-3; D is possibly TRBD1 (5 bases). V lost 3 bases, J lost 3 bases, and 12 bases lay in between. CDR3 size: 14 residues. Germline CDR1 is DFQATT and CDR2 is SNEGSKA (reference sequence).

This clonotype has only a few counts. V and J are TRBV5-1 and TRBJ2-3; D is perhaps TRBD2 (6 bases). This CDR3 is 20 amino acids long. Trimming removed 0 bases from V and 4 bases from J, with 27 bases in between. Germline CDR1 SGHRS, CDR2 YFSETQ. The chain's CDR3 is CASSLGSRWGLSEFADTQYF. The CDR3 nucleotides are TGCGCCAGCAGCTTGGGATCGCGATGGGGACTCTCCGAGTTTGCAGATACGCAGTATTTT.

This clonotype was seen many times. In nucleotides, the CDR3 is TGTGCCAGCAGTGAACGGGGCCGGGGATATTCACCCCTCCACTTT. This gives the protein CASSERGRGYSPLHF. The V gene is TRBV2, the J gene TRBJ1-6, with D tentatively TRBD1 (5 bases). This CDR3 has 15 residues. The germline V gene encodes CDR1 SNHLY and CDR2 FYNNEI. V was shortened by 2 bases and J by 8 bases, with 13 bases between the two germline ends.

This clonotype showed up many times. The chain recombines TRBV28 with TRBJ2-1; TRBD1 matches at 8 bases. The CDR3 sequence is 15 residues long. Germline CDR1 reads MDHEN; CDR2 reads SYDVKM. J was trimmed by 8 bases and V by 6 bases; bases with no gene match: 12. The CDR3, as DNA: TGTGCCAGCAGCGCCGGCAGGGGGCGCGTGGATGAGCAGTTCTTC. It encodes CASSAGRGRVDEQFF. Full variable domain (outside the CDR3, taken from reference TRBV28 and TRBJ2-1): DVKVTQSSRYLVKRTGEKVFLECVQDMDHENMFWYRQDPGLGLRLIYFSYDVKMKEKGDIPEGYSVSREKKERFSLILESASTNQTSMYLCASSAGRGRVDEQFFGPGTRLTVL.

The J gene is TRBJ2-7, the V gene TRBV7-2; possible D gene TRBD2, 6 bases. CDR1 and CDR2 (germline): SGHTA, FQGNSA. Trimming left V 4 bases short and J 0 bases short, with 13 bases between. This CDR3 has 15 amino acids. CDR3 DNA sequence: TGTGCCAGCAGCTCGTCCGGGACTTACTCCTACGAGCAGTACTTC. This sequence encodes CASSSSGTYSYEQYF.

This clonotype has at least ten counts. For the CDR3, the DNA is TGCAGTGCTAGAGGACGGACGATCACAGATACGCAGTATTTT. This gives the protein CSARGRTITDTQYF. This chain joins TRBV20-1 and TRBJ2-3, with D uncertain. This CDR3 is built from 14 residues. Trimming shortened V by 1 base and J by 2 bases, and 10 bases separated the two germline ends. The germline gives CDR1 DFQATT, CDR2 SNEGSKA (reference sequence).

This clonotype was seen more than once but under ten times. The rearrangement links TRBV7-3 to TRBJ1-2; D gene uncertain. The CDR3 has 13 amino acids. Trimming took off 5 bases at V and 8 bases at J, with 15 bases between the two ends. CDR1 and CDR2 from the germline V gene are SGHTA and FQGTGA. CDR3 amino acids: CASSPGGENGYTF. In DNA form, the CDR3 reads TGTGCCAGCAGCCCCGGCGGGGAGAACGGCTACACCTTC.

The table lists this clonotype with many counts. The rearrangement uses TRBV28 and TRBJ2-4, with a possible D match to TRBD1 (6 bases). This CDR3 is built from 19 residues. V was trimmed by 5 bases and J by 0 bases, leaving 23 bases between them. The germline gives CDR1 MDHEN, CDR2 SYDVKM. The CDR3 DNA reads TGTGCCAGCAGTCTAACAGGGTTCCCGGGTGCCATAGCCAAAAACATTCAGTACTTC. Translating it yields CASSLTGFPGAIAKNIQYF.